The 6 T cell receptor beta chains below were found in one sample sequenced in a study of blood T cells in healthy people across ages (dated by TCRdb to the mid-2010s). Library creation used 5' RACE. Sequencer: Illumina HiSeq 2500. The second PCR ran for roughly 7 to 12 cycles and used a J-beta primer mix along with a sample-barcoded 5' primer. The public reads were quality trimmed at Q25 with fastp and then assembled into clones with MiXCR by TCRdb, keeping productive beta chains. A single entry per CDR3 protein holds the most common genes and DNA from its merged rows. The sample includes just over 1 million distinct CDR3 sequences, with 35% to 50% observed a single time. Approximately 20% of the sample goes to the ten largest clones. Sequencing was done on a sample of blood. The origin of the receptors is a woman in her fifties or sixties in good health.

This clonotype turned up a few times. This chain joins TRBV3-1 and TRBJ1-2, with D unresolved. The length of the CDR3 is 11 residues. Trimming removed 3 bases from V and 8 bases from J, with 7 bases in between. The germline V gene encodes CDR1 LGHDT and CDR2 YNNKEL (reference sequence). The chain's CDR3 is CASSQVGGYTF. The DNA for the CDR3 is TGTGCCAGCAGCCAGGTCGGGGGCTACACCTTC.

The chain uses TRBV5-1 and TRBJ1-1; 9 bases are a match to TRBD1. The germline V gene has CDR1 SGHRS and CDR2 YFSETQ. The CDR3 length is 14 residues. The V segment lost 7 bases and the J segment 1 base; nucleotides outside the gene matches: 5. CDR3 in DNA: TGCGCCAGCCGACAGGGGGGGAAGAACACTGAAGCTTTCTTT. Its translation: CASRQGGKNTEAFF. The variable domain in full, completed from reference TRBV5-1 and TRBJ1-1, reads KAGVTQTPRYLIKTRGQQVTLSCSPISGHRSVSWYQQTPGQGLQFLFEYFSETQRNKGNFPGRFSGRQFSNSRSEMNVSTLELGDSALYLCASRQGGKNTEAFFGQGTRLTVV.

There are a few counts of this clonotype. This chain connects TRBV12-3 or TRBV12-4 to TRBJ2-7; 7 nucleotides align to TRBD1. The CDR3 length is 15 residues. V shed 4 bases, J shed 2 bases, and the junction held 8 bases outside the gene matches. The CDR3 sequence is CASSYGQAHAYEQYF. For the CDR3, the DNA is TGTGCCAGCAGTTACGGACAGGCGCACGCCTACGAGCAGTACTTC.

A few counts support this clonotype. The chain employs TRBV3-1 and TRBJ2-3; weak D call: TRBD2 (5 bases). CDR1 is LGHDT, CDR2 YNNKEL, per germline (reference sequence). The CDR3 has 15 amino acids. The V gene lost 1 base and the J gene lost 7 bases, with 15 bases spanning the gap. CDR3 DNA sequence: TGTGCCAGCAGCCAAGCGAGGCGGAGCGGAAATACGCAGTATTTT. Translated: CASSQARRSGNTQYF.

The chain joins TRBV5-1 to TRBJ1-5; 9 bases align to TRBD1. Trimming removed 6 bases from V and 0 bases from J; junction bases left unmatched: 19. Germline CDR1 is SGHRS and CDR2 is YFSETQ. The CDR3 totals 20 residues. CDR3 sequence (DNA): TGCGCCAGCACCCAGAGATCCCGGGACAGGGTGGGCTATAGCAATCAGCCCCAGCATTTT. Protein: CASTQRSRDRVGYSNQPQHF.

The chain joins TRBV3-1 to TRBJ2-1; D is uncertain. The V and J ends lost 1 base and 15 bases respectively, with 7 bases between them. Germline V CDR1 and CDR2: LGHDT, YNNKEL (reference sequence). This CDR3 is 10 amino acids long. The CDR3 sequence: CASSQARMFF. The CDR3 DNA reads as TGTGCCAGCAGCCAAGCCCGTATGTTCTTC.